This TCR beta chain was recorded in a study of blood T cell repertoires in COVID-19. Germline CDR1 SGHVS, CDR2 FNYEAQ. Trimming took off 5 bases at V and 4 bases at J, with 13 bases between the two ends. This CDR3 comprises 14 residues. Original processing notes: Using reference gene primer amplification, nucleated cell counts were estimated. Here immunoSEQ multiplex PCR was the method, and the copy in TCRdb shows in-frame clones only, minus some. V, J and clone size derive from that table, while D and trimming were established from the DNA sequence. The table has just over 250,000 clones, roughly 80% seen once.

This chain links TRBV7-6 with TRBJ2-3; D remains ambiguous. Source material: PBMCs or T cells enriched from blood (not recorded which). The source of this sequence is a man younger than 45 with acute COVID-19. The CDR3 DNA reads TGTGCCAGCAGCCACGGTTTGAAGTCAGATACGCAGTATTTT. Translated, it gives CASSHGLKSDTQYF.